Listed here are 23 T cell receptor beta chains from one sample, sequenced in a study of technical replicates of blood from a few donors. The data were produced by immunoSEQ multiplex PCR, yet TCRdb's version contains in-frame clones alone and is incomplete. The sample consists of roughly 80,000 clones, around 96% of them appearing once. Sequenced material: T cells isolated from PBMCs. The receptors stem from a human donor in good health.

V usage is TRBV10-1 and J usage is TRBJ2-5; tentatively, D is TRBD2 (5 bases). This CDR3 is 16 amino acids long. Germline lookup yields CDR1 WNHNN and CDR2 SYGVQD (reference sequence). Trimming stripped 3 bases from V and 5 bases from J, with 19 bases between. The CDR3 DNA sequence: TGCGCCAGCAGTGACGGGGTGACCGCTGGTCGGGAGACCCAGTACTTC. Amino acids: CASSDGVTAGRETQYF.

This sequence joins TRBV27 and TRBJ2-6; D call uncertain. The CDR3 consists of 14 residues. V was trimmed by 5 bases and J by 0 bases, leaving 5 bases between them. Germline CDR1 and CDR2: MNHEY and SMNVEV (reference sequence). CDR3 in amino acids: CASSLTSGANVLTF. Written as DNA, the CDR3 is TGTGCCAGCAGTCTAACCTCTGGGGCCAACGTCCTGACTTTC.

This sequence joins TRBV30 and TRBJ1-3; the D is unclear. The CDR3 extends over 13 amino acids. V was trimmed by 0 bases and J by 5 bases, leaving 8 bases between them. In germline, CDR1 is GTSNPN, CDR2 SVGIG (reference sequence). The CDR3 is CAWSVSGRNTIYF. In DNA, the CDR3 is TGTGCCTGGAGTGTATCGGGGAGAAACACCATATATTTT.

This clone showed up just once. The chain couples TRBV10-1 to TRBJ1-1; D call uncertain. V lost 3 bases and J 1 base, leaving 3 bases between the germline ends. CDR1 and CDR2 (germline): WNHNN, SYGVQD (reference sequence). The CDR3 is 12 residues long. CDR3 sequence (DNA): TGCGCCAGCAGTGACTGGAACACTGAAGCTTTCTTT. Translated: CASSDWNTEAFF.

The DNA of the CDR3 is TGTGCCAGCGGTTGGAGCGCCACCGGGGAGCTGTTTTTT. Its translation is CASGWSATGELFF. The rearrangement links TRBV6-6 to TRBJ2-2; D gene uncertain. Germline CDR1 and CDR2: MNHNY and SVGAGI (reference sequence). The CDR3 length is 13 residues. V shed 8 bases and J shed 4 bases, with 11 bases lying between them.

The rearrangement joins TRBV30 to TRBJ2-7; D might be TRBD2 (6 bases). V lost 0 bases and J 6 bases, leaving 18 bases between the germline ends. The CDR3 is 15 amino acids. CDR1 and CDR2 from the germline V gene are GTSNPN and SVGIG (reference sequence). The CDR3 DNA reads TGTGCCTGGAGTGTAGCGGCGGGGTCCGCACCCGAGCAGTACTTC. It codes for CAWSVAAGSAPEQYF.

CDR3: CASSLTGLAHTGELFF. The CDR3 DNA reads as TGTGCCAGCAGCTTGACTGGACTAGCGCATACCGGGGAGCTGTTTTTT. V and J are TRBV5-6 and TRBJ2-2, with 9 bases aligning to TRBD2. Germline CDR1 SGHDT, CDR2 YYEEEE. V was clipped by 1 base and J by 5 bases; unmatched bases: 6. The length of the CDR3 is 16 residues.

The chain employs TRBV27 and TRBJ2-7, with D unresolved. Germline V gives CDR1 MNHEY, CDR2 SMNVEV (reference sequence). This CDR3 has 13 residues. V was clipped by 5 bases and J by 0 bases, with 8 bases between them. The CDR3 nucleotides read TGTGCCAGCAGTCCGCCCAGCTCCTACGAGCAGTACTTC. It encodes CASSPPSSYEQYF.

The rearrangement uses TRBV11-2 and TRBJ2-5, with 8 bases aligning to TRBD1. The CDR3 is made up of 15 amino acids. V shed 5 bases, J shed 1 base, and the junction held 6 bases outside the gene matches. Germline V gene sequence: CDR1 SGHAT, CDR2 FQNNGV. The CDR3: CASSPGTGFQETQYF. For the CDR3, the DNA is TGTGCCAGCAGCCCCGGGACAGGTTTCCAAGAGACCCAGTACTTC.

The genes are TRBV5-1 and TRBJ2-3; D gene uncertain. Trimming took off 7 bases at V and 0 bases at J, with 3 bases between the two ends. Germline V lookup: CDR1 SGHRS, CDR2 YFSETQ. The CDR3 contains 11 residues. The CDR3 nucleotides are TGCGCCAGCCAAAGCACAGATACGCAGTATTTT. Protein: CASQSTDTQYF. The full variable domain, in which reference TRBV5-1 and TRBJ2-3 provide the parts outside the CDR3, is KAGVTQTPRYLIKTRGQQVTLSCSPISGHRSVSWYQQTPGQGLQFLFEYFSETQRNKGNFPGRFSGRQFSNSRSEMNVSTLELGDSALYLCASQSTDTQYFGPGTRLTVL.

This rearrangement joins TRBV2 to TRBJ2-7; 8 nucleotides align to TRBD1. Germline V gives CDR1 SNHLY, CDR2 FYNNEI. V trimming: 7 bases; J trimming: 3 bases; junction bases outside the gene matches: 5. There are 13 residues in the CDR3. DNA for the CDR3: TGTGCCAGCACGAGACAGGGGAGCTACGAGCAGTACTTC. It yields the protein CASTRQGSYEQYF.

The V and J genes are TRBV27 and TRBJ2-7; TRBD2 is a possible D gene (5 bases). The germline V gene encodes CDR1 MNHEY and CDR2 SMNVEV (reference sequence). The CDR3 consists of 15 residues. V dropped 2 bases and J dropped 3 bases, with 14 bases sitting between them. CDR3 in DNA: TGTGCCAGCAGTTTAGCTTCTAGGACTGACTACGAGCAGTACTTC. This gives the protein CASSLASRTDYEQYF.

The CDR3 DNA follows: TGTGCCAGCAGTGAAGGTCCCGGAGCAGATACGCAGTATTTT. This codes for CASSEGPGADTQYF. The V and J genes are TRBV6-4 and TRBJ2-3; D uncertain. The CDR3 spans 14 residues. CDR1 is MRHNA, CDR2 SNTAGT, per germline. The V end lost 3 bases, the J end lost 4 bases, and 11 bases lay between the germline ends.

Only one count was recorded for this clone. This chain joins TRBV28 and TRBJ2-5; the D is unclear. The germline gives CDR1 MDHEN, CDR2 SYDVKM. The germline V and J ends were trimmed by 1 base and 2 bases, with 8 bases remaining between them. This CDR3 has 14 residues. DNA for the CDR3: TGTGCCAGCAGTTTATCACATTTTCAAGAGACCCAGTACTTC. Protein product: CASSLSHFQETQYF. The variable domain in full, with the rest retrieved from reference TRBV28 and TRBJ2-5, is DVKVTQSSRYLVKRTGEKVFLECVQDMDHENMFWYRQDPGLGLRLIYFSYDVKMKEKGDIPEGYSVSREKKERFSLILESASTNQTSMYLCASSLSHFQETQYFGPGTRLLVL.

The chain employs TRBV7-2 and TRBJ1-1; tentative D call: TRBD1 (5 bases). The V and J ends lost 1 base and 8 bases respectively, with 20 bases between them. CDR3 length equals 16 residues. Germline V gene lookup returns CDR1 SGHTA and CDR2 FQGNSA. The CDR3 DNA reads as TGTGCCAGCAGCTTAGGGGTTAACTTTGGGCAGGGAGAAGCTTTCTTT. Its protein is CASSLGVNFGQGEAFF.

This chain joins TRBV10-1 and TRBJ2-7, with 12 bases matching TRBD2. Germline V gene lookup returns CDR1 WNHNN and CDR2 SYGVQD (reference sequence). CDR3 size: 18 residues. The J segment lost 5 bases and the V segment lost 3 bases, leaving 14 bases of the junction unmatched. For the CDR3, the DNA is TGCGCCAGCAGTGACACACCGTCTAGCGGGAGGGCTCACCACGAGCAGTACTTC. This codes for CASSDTPSSGRAHHEQYF.

The chain couples TRBV4-1 to TRBJ2-1; 8 bases fit TRBD2. This CDR3 is 17 amino acids long. Germline lookup yields CDR1 MGHRA and CDR2 YSYEKL. The J segment lost 7 bases and the V segment lost 6 bases, leaving 17 bases of the junction unmatched. The CDR3 here is CASRRSGGRPQGNEQFF. CDR3 DNA: TGCGCCAGCAGGCGAAGTGGCGGGAGGCCCCAGGGGAATGAGCAGTTCTTC.

The chain employs TRBV6-1 and TRBJ1-1; TRBD1 is a possible D gene (6 bases). This CDR3 spans 13 amino acids. Trimming took 0 bases from V and 11 from J, leaving 13 bases between them. CDR1 is MNHNS, CDR2 SASEGT, per germline. The DNA for the CDR3 is TGTGCCAGCAGTGAAGCCGGACAGCTTGAGGCTTTCTTT. This gives the protein CASSEAGQLEAFF.

This chain links TRBV23-1 with TRBJ1-1; 9 nucleotides match TRBD1. TRBV23-1 is marked as an open reading frame, function uncertain. The CDR3 is 19 residues long. V was clipped by 0 bases and J by 4 bases; unmatched bases: 15. The CDR3 spells CASSQSPGQGLFQTTEAFF. As DNA, the CDR3 is TGCGCCAGCAGTCAATCCCCGGGACAGGGCCTTTTCCAGACCACTGAAGCTTTCTTT.

The CDR3 region is CSVPSDRSNYGYTF. CDR3 nucleotide sequence: TGCAGCGTCCCATCGGACAGAAGTAACTATGGCTACACCTTC. The chain is built from TRBV29-1 and TRBJ1-2, with D maybe TRBD1 (6 bases). Germline assignment: CDR1 SQVTM and CDR2 ANQGSEA. The CDR3 covers 14 residues. Trimming pared 6 bases from V and 1 base from J, leaving 15 bases between.

The rearrangement uses TRBV30 and TRBJ1-4, with 9 nucleotides matching TRBD1. The junction had 6 bases not matched to a gene; V was cut back by 5 bases and J by 8 bases. Germline V lookup: CDR1 GTSNPN, CDR2 SVGIG (reference sequence). The length of the CDR3 is 13 residues. CDR3 region: CAWATGGVEKLFF. DNA for the CDR3: TGTGCCTGGGCGACAGGGGGGGTCGAAAAACTGTTTTTT.

The gene calls are TRBV6-1 and TRBJ2-5, with no clear D. This CDR3 has 13 amino acids. Trimming pared 5 bases from V and 3 bases from J, leaving 10 bases between. The germline CDR1 and CDR2 sequences are MNHNS and SASEGT. The CDR3 sequence is CASSWAFEETQYF. Written as DNA, the CDR3 is TGTGCCAGCAGTTGGGCATTTGAAGAGACCCAGTACTTC.

J is TRBJ1-1 and V is TRBV10-3; D is uncertain. V was cut by 11 bases and J by 4 bases, with 11 bases left in between. The CDR3 sequence is 11 residues long. Germline values: CDR1 ENHRY, CDR2 SYGVKD. The CDR3 spells CAAQEGTEAFF. The DNA of the CDR3 is TGTGCCGCACAAGAGGGCACTGAAGCTTTCTTT.